The sequence of this T cell receptor beta chain was determined in a study of T cells in Graves' hyperthyroidism and ophthalmopathy. Findings and limits, study-wide: With a median lead of approximately six months before onset, the model predicted ophthalmopathy.

Germline V gene lookup returns CDR1 MNHEY and CDR2 SVGEGT. Trimming left V 6 bases short and J 4 bases short, with 23 bases between. CDR3 length: 17 amino acids. This clonotype was detected ten times or more. Its antigen is as yet unknown. It was RNA transcripts that yielded the amplified TCR beta CDR3 regions. A set of HTBI primers served as the primers for a first-round RT-PCR of the TCR CDR3. TCRdb processed the multiplex PCR reads anew with MiXCR; each CDR3 protein has one entry. Of a few hundred thousand distinct CDR3 sequences in the sample, around a sixth were seen once. The sequenced material came from blood. The genes are TRBV6-2 or TRBV6-3 and TRBJ2-3; a possible D gene is TRBD2 (6 bases). This clonotype was obtained from a man aged 18 to 35 with Graves' ophthalmopathy. Here the CDR3 reads CASSLSAGGVGADTQYF. The CDR3 nucleotides read TGTGCCAGCAGCTTATCCGCGGGCGGGGTAGGTGCAGATACGCAGTATTTT.